This passage covers 19 T cell receptor beta chains from one sample sequenced in a study of response to subunit inactivated influenza vaccine. TCRdb processed the RT-PCR reads anew with MiXCR; each CDR3 protein has one entry. The sample carries approximately 570,000 distinct CDR3 sequences, less than 8% recorded once. The sample here was PBMCs from blood, taken less than 30 months after vaccination. Receptors originate from a man aged 45 to 75 who received an inactivated influenza vaccine.

This chain links TRBV18 with TRBJ2-5, with D unresolved. The germline CDR1 and CDR2 sequences are KGHSH and LQKENI. Trimming cost V 5 bases and J 5 bases, with 18 bases left between them. The CDR3 runs to 15 residues. The CDR3 sequence is CASSETPTRTETQYF. The DNA for the CDR3 is TGTGCCAGCTCAGAGACTCCAACACGGACGGAGACCCAGTACTTC.

The table lists this clonotype with a few counts. The chain has TRBV20-1 and TRBJ1-1, with D perhaps TRBD1 (6 bases). There are 13 residues in the CDR3. Germline-derived CDR1 and CDR2 are DFQATT and SNEGSKA (reference sequence). V was shortened by 5 bases and J by 2 bases, with 12 bases between the two germline ends. This chain's CDR3 is CSAPAQGNTEAFF. CDR3 coding DNA: TGCAGTGCTCCAGCACAGGGCAACACTGAAGCTTTCTTT.

The CDR3: CASSARDRGLFRTDTQYF. The CDR3 DNA reads TGTGCCAGCAGCGCGCGGGACAGGGGCCTCTTCCGCACAGATACGCAGTATTTT. The rearrangement joins TRBV9 to TRBJ2-3; 10 nucleotides align to TRBD1. Germline assignment: CDR1 SGDLS and CDR2 YYNGEE. The V and J ends lost 3 bases and 1 base, in that order; junction bases with no gene match: 11. The length of the CDR3 is 18 residues.

This clonotype was picked up a small number of times. Written as DNA, the CDR3 is TGCGCCAGCAGCGAAGCGGGCCCTCGGCGTGAGCAGTTCTTC. This codes for CASSEAGPRREQFF. The J gene is TRBJ2-1, the V gene TRBV5-1, with a tentative D call TRBD2 (6 bases). With 4 bases removed from V and 9 bases from J, the gap between germline ends came to 17 bases. Germline-derived CDR1 and CDR2 are SGHRS and YFSETQ. The CDR3 consists of 14 residues.

This clonotype showed up many times. The chain carries TRBV7-2 and TRBJ2-1; a weak D match, TRBD2 (5 bases). V lost 5 bases and J lost 7, with 15 bases in between. Looked up from germline, CDR1 is SGHTA and CDR2 is FQGNSA. This CDR3 spans 14 amino acids. The CDR3 region is CASSPSPAVNEQFF. The CDR3 DNA follows: TGTGCCAGCAGCCCCTCCCCAGCGGTGAATGAGCAGTTCTTC.

The V call is TRBV4-3, the J call TRBJ1-2, with D maybe TRBD1 (5 bases). The CDR3 is made up of 14 amino acids. Per germline, CDR1 LGHNA and CDR2 YSLEER. V was cut by 4 bases and J by 6 bases, with 15 bases left in between. The CDR3: CASSPNPRGDGYTF. CDR3 nucleotides: TGCGCCAGCAGCCCCAACCCCCGGGGGGATGGCTACACCTTC.

This clonotype ranks as medium-sized. The chain employs TRBV12-3 or TRBV12-4 and TRBJ2-7; 7 bases are shared with TRBD2. The CDR3 sequence is 14 residues long. V lost 8 bases to trimming and J lost 6 bases; unmatched junction nucleotides: 13. The CDR3 protein is CASSLSGYQGEQYF. CDR3 in DNA: TGTGCCAGCTCCCTTAGCGGGTACCAGGGCGAGCAGTACTTC.

This clonotype was counted ten times or more. This rearrangement joins TRBV28 to TRBJ2-3, with 7 bases that match TRBD2. CDR3 length equals 16 residues. Per germline, CDR1 MDHEN and CDR2 SYDVKM. Losses at the gene ends were 5 bases for V and 0 bases for J; bases not matched to a gene: 8. CDR3 in amino acids: CASSRRAGISTDTQYF. DNA for the CDR3: TGTGCCAGCAGTCGTCGAGCGGGGATCAGCACAGATACGCAGTATTTT.

This clonotype occurred a few times. V is TRBV20-1 and J is TRBJ1-5, with TRBD1 matching over 9 bases. The germline gives CDR1 DFQATT, CDR2 SNEGSKA (reference sequence). The CDR3 contains 15 residues. Trimming removed 3 bases from V and 11 bases from J; junction bases left unmatched: 14. CDR3: CSASLDRQGGVAQHF. The CDR3 DNA reads as TGCAGTGCTAGTCTCGATCGACAGGGGGGGGTGGCCCAGCATTTT.

This clonotype occurred many times. The V gene is TRBV15, the J gene TRBJ2-2; no clear D. The V end lost 0 bases, the J end lost 8 bases, and 1 base lay between the germline ends. Looked up from germline, CDR1 is LNHNV and CDR2 is YYDKDF (reference sequence). This CDR3 region has 11 residues. DNA for the CDR3: TGTGCCACCAGCAGAGAGGGGGAGCTGTTTTTT. Protein: CATSREGELFF. Filled out from reference TRBV15 and TRBJ2-2, the complete variable domain reads DAMVIQNPRYQVTQFGKPVTLSCSQTLNHNVMYWYQQKSSQAPKLLFHYYDKDFNNEADTPDNFQSRRPNTSFCFLDIRSPGLGDTAMYLCATSREGELFFGEGSRLTVL.

This clonotype was recorded a few times. The chain couples TRBV9 to TRBJ2-1; the match to TRBD2 covers 7 bases. This CDR3 has 15 amino acids. V lost 3 bases and J lost 5; bases outside the gene matches: 8. Germline-derived CDR1 and CDR2 are SGDLS and YYNGEE. The CDR3 region has the DNA TGTGCCAGCAGCGCAGATGCTAGCGGACACAATGAGCAGTTCTTC. It yields the protein CASSADASGHNEQFF.

This clonotype occurred a few times. The J gene is TRBJ2-7, the V gene TRBV10-3, with 13 bases identical to TRBD2. J was trimmed by 1 base and V by 4 bases; bases with no gene match: 1. Germline V gene sequence: CDR1 ENHRY, CDR2 SYGVKD. The CDR3 is made up of 15 amino acids. The CDR3 is CAISAGLAGSYEQYF. The CDR3 nucleotides are TGTGCCATCAGTGCGGGACTAGCGGGGTCCTACGAGCAGTACTTC.

This clonotype has ten or more counts. The chain combines TRBV2 with TRBJ2-1; the D gene is possibly TRBD2 (6 bases). The germline CDR1 and CDR2 sequences are SNHLY and FYNNEI. Trimming pared 2 bases from V and 4 bases from J, leaving 18 bases between. The CDR3 extends over 17 amino acids. CDR3 DNA: TGTGCCAGCAGTGAACCCCCGGGGGTCAAGATATACAATGAGCAGTTCTTC. Residues: CASSEPPGVKIYNEQFF.

The rearrangement uses TRBV12-3 or TRBV12-4 and TRBJ2-3, with 11 bases identical to TRBD2. After removal of 5 bases from V and 2 bases from J, the junction contained 9 bases not matched to a gene. This CDR3 spans 17 amino acids. In nucleotides, the CDR3 is TGTGCCAGCAGTCCCCGAATGGGACTAGCGGCCACAGATACGCAGTATTTT. It is translated as CASSPRMGLAATDTQYF.

This clonotype was seen a handful of times. The V call is TRBV12-3 or TRBV12-4, the J call TRBJ2-2; unclear D gene. Trimming left V 10 bases short and J 7 bases short, with 10 bases between. This CDR3 is 11 amino acids long. This CDR3 is CATETGGELFF. For the CDR3, the DNA is TGTGCCACCGAAACCGGCGGGGAGCTGTTTTTT.

The chain carries TRBV20-1 and TRBJ2-1; the D call may be TRBD1 or TRBD2 (6 bases each). CDR3 length: 15 amino acids. From germline, CDR1 is DFQATT and CDR2 SNEGSKA (reference sequence). Between the trimmed V and J ends, which lost 6 bases and 8 bases, there was a span of 23 bases. CDR3 coding DNA: TGCAGTGCACCACTTCGGGGGAGGACAGTCGATGAGCAGTTCTTC. Its translation: CSAPLRGRTVDEQFF.

This clonotype has a handful of counts. The rearrangement uses TRBV5-1 and TRBJ2-3; tentative D call: TRBD2 (5 bases). In germline, CDR1 is SGHRS, CDR2 YFSETQ. The germline V and J ends were trimmed by 4 bases and 4 bases, with 16 bases remaining between them. CDR3 length equals 15 residues. CDR3 protein: CASSPSTGIADTQYF. In DNA form, the CDR3 reads TGCGCCAGCAGCCCATCAACGGGGATCGCAGATACGCAGTATTTT.

This clonotype has a handful of counts. V usage is TRBV7-2 and J usage is TRBJ2-3; 8 bases are shared with TRBD2. Germline V gives CDR1 SGHTA, CDR2 FQGNSA. This CDR3 has 16 residues. V lost 0 bases to trimming and J lost 1 base; unmatched junction nucleotides: 3. The CDR3 nucleotides are TGTGCCAGCAGCTTAGCGAAGACTAGCGGCACAGATACGCAGTATTTT. Translating it yields CASSLAKTSGTDTQYF. The whole variable domain, remainder taken from reference TRBV7-2 and TRBJ2-3, is GAGVSQSPSNKVTEKGKDVELRCDPISGHTALYWYRQSLGQGLEFLIYFQGNSAPDKSGLPSDRFSAERTGGSVSTLTIQRTQQEDSAVYLCASSLAKTSGTDTQYFGPGTRLTVL.

This clonotype was detected once. The CDR3 bases are TGTGCCAGCAGACAGAACCGGGACTCCACCGGGGAGCTGTTTTTT. It specifies CASRQNRDSTGELFF. The V and J genes are TRBV6-2 or TRBV6-3 and TRBJ2-2; tentatively, D is TRBD2 (6 bases). CDR3 size: 15 residues. The germline CDR1 and CDR2 sequences are MNHEY and SVGEGT. Trimming cost V 6 bases and J 4 bases, with 15 bases left between them.